Reported below is one T cell receptor (beta chain). What it recognizes is unknown. This may arise from a read error, as a much more abundant clone is one base away. The sample originates from a study of CD8+CD57+ T cells in acquired aplastic anemia. Study-level background: The study obtained an average of roughly 2.9 ug of DNA from sorted CD4+ and CD8+ cells. Study results and limitations: CD8+ Simpson's diversity showed no significant patient-control difference. Overlap between patients and controls comprised 25 to 30 CD8+ CDR3 sequences.

This CDR3 is built from 15 residues. Germline CDR1 and CDR2: PRHDT and FYEKMQ (reference sequence). Patients chosen for sequencing had CD8+CD57+ cells that had expanded, as shown by flow cytometry. When blood sampling took place, the patients had received no therapy. TCR beta VDJ and CDR3 were profiled, and genomic DNA was the template. TCRdb reanalysed the reads using MiXCR and keeps one entry per CDR3 protein. The sample yields around 180,000 distinct CDR3 sequences, 45% to 60% seen once. Sequenced material: sorted CD4+, CD8+, or CD8+CD57+ T cells (not recorded which) from PBMCs. The clonotype originates from a human donor with aplastic anemia. This sequence joins TRBV13 and TRBJ2-1; D is perhaps TRBD2 (6 bases). The CDR3 loop is CTSSPYRDFYNEQFF. CDR3 DNA: TGTACCAGCAGCCCGTACCGGGACTTTTACAATGAGCAGTTCTTC.